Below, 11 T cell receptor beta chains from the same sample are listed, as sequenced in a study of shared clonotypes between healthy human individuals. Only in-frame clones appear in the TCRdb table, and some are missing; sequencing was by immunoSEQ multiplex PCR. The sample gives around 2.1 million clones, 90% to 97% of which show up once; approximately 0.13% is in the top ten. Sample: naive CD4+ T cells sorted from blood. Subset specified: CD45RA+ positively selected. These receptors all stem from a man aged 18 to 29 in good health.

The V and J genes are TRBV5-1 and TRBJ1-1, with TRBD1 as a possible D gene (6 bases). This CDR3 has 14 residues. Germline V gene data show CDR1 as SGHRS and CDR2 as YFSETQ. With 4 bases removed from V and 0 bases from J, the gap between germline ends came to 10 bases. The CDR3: CASSVGGMNTEAFF. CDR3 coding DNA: TGCGCCAGCAGCGTTGGGGGCATGAACACTGAAGCTTTCTTT. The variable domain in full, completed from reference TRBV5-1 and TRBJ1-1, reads KAGVTQTPRYLIKTRGQQVTLSCSPISGHRSVSWYQQTPGQGLQFLFEYFSETQRNKGNFPGRFSGRQFSNSRSEMNVSTLELGDSALYLCASSVGGMNTEAFFGQGTRLTVV.

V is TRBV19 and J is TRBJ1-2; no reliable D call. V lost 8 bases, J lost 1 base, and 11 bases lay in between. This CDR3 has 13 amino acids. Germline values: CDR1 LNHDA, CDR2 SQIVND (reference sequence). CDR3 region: CASQSGINYGYTF. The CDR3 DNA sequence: TGTGCCAGTCAGTCCGGGATTAACTATGGCTACACCTTC.

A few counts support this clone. CDR3 region: CAGGRSGGASQPQHF. The CDR3 DNA is TGTGCCGGCGGGCGATCAGGGGGCGCGAGTCAGCCCCAGCATTTT. The gene calls are TRBV19 and TRBJ1-5; 8 nucleotides agree with TRBD1. J was trimmed by 6 bases and V by 11 bases; bases with no gene match: 15. This CDR3 is 15 amino acids long. Germline V lookup: CDR1 LNHDA, CDR2 SQIVND (reference sequence).

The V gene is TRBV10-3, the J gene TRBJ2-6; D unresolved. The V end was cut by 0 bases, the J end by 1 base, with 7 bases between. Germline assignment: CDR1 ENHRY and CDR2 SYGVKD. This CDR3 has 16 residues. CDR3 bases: TGTGCCATCAGTGAGTCGGTAGGATCTGGGGCCAACGTCCTGACTTTC. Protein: CAISESVGSGANVLTF.

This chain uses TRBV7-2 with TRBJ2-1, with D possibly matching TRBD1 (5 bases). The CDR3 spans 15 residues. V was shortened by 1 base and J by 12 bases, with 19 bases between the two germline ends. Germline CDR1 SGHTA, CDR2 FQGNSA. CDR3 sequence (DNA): TGTGCCAGCAGCTTAGGCGGTGTGCCGACAGAAACGCAGTTCTTC. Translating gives CASSLGGVPTETQFF.

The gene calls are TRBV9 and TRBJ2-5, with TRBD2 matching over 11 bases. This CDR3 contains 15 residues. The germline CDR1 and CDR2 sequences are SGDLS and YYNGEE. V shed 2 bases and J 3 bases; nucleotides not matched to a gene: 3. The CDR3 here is CASSVGTSGEETQYF. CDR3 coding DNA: TGTGCCAGCAGCGTCGGGACTAGCGGTGAAGAGACCCAGTACTTC.

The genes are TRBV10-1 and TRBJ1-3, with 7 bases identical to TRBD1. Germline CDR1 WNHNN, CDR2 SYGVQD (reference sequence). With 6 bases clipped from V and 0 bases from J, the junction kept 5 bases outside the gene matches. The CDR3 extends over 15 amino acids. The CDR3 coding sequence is TGCGCCAGCAGCGATGGGACAGCCTCTGGAAACACCATATATTTT. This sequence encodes CASSDGTASGNTIYF.

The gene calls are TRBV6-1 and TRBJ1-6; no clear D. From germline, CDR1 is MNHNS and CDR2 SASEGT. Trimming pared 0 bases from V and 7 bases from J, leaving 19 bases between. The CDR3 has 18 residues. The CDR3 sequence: CASSEALTWTVVNSPLHF. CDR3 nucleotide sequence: TGTGCCAGCAGTGAAGCCCTGACCTGGACGGTCGTAAATTCACCCCTCCACTTT.

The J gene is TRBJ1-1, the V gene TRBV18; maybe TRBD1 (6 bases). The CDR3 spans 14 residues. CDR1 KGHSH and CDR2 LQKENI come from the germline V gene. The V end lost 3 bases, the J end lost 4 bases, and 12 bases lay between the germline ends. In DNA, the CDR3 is TGTGCCAGCTCACCCAAGACAGGTCCCACTGAAGCTTTCTTT. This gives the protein CASSPKTGPTEAFF.

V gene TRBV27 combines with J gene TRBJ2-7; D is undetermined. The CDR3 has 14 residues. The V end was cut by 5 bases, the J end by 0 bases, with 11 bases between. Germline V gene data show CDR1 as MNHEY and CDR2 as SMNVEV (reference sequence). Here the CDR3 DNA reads TGTGCCAGCAGTCCCCGGACGAGCTCCTACGAGCAGTACTTC. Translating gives CASSPRTSSYEQYF.

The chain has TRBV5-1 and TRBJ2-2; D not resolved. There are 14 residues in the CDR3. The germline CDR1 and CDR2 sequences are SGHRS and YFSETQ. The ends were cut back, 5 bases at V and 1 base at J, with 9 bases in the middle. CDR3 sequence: CASRYWENTGELFF. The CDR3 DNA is TGCGCCAGCAGGTACTGGGAGAACACCGGGGAGCTGTTTTTT.